Following are 21 T cell receptor beta chains from one sample sequenced in a study of T cells after yellow fever vaccination. TCRdb processed the 5' RACE reads anew with MiXCR; each CDR3 protein has one entry. The table records under 250,000 distinct CDR3 sequences, 6.9% of them present only once. Sequences were derived from CD4+ T cells sorted from PBMCs, sampled 15 days after the yellow fever booster vaccination. The receptors were gathered from a man aged 25-45 years who received the YFV17D yellow fever vaccine.

In its sample, this clonotype was seen a few times. The chain couples TRBV20-1 to TRBJ2-3, with 10 bases aligning to TRBD2. The CDR3 loop spans 16 amino acids. V lost 2 bases and J lost 6; bases outside the gene matches: 11. Germline CDR1 and CDR2: DFQATT and SNEGSKA (reference sequence). The CDR3 DNA follows: TGCAGTGCTAGAAAGAGCGGGAGGGCTGCCGGTGATACGCAGTATTTT. Its translation: CSARKSGRAAGDTQYF.

V and J are TRBV7-2 and TRBJ2-1; 7 bases are shared with TRBD1. Trimming at V came to 1 base and at J to 3 bases, leaving 3 bases not matched to a gene. Germline V gene sequence: CDR1 SGHTA, CDR2 FQGNSA. This CDR3 spans 15 amino acids. The CDR3 here is CASSLGQGDYNEQFF. The CDR3 DNA is TGTGCCAGCAGCTTAGGACAGGGCGACTACAATGAGCAGTTCTTC.

The CDR3 sequence is CASTYLPGQGKETQYF. CDR3 DNA: TGTGCCAGCACTTACCTACCAGGACAGGGAAAAGAGACCCAGTACTTC. The rearrangement uses TRBV11-2 and TRBJ2-5, with TRBD1 identical over 8 bases. The V gene's germline CDR1 is SGHAT and CDR2 FQNNGV. CDR3 size: 16 residues. J was trimmed by 3 bases and V by 7 bases; bases with no gene match: 13.

This clonotype was picked up a small number of times. The V and J genes are TRBV25-1 and TRBJ2-3; TRBD2 matches at 9 bases. Germline V lookup: CDR1 MGHDK, CDR2 SYGVNS. The J segment lost 2 bases and the V segment lost 4 bases, leaving 4 bases of the junction unmatched. The CDR3 consists of 15 residues. CDR3 sequence: CASSALAGLTDTQYF. In nucleotides, the CDR3 is TGTGCCAGCAGTGCACTAGCGGGTCTCACAGATACGCAGTATTTT.

The genes are TRBV20-1 and TRBJ1-6, with 7 positions matching TRBD1. J was trimmed by 8 bases and V by 3 bases; bases with no gene match: 4. Germline CDR1 reads DFQATT; CDR2 reads SNEGSKA (reference sequence). The length of the CDR3 is 13 residues. Here the CDR3 reads CSARGTEYSPLHF. For the CDR3, the DNA is TGCAGTGCTAGGGGGACAGAGTATTCACCCCTCCACTTT.

The V call is TRBV20-1, the J call TRBJ2-2; D uncertain. This CDR3 has 19 amino acids. Germline V CDR1 and CDR2: DFQATT, SNEGSKA (reference sequence). V gave up 2 bases and J gave up 5 bases, with 27 bases separating them. DNA of the CDR3: TGCAGTGCTAGAAAGCCGACCGCGGCACCCTCGTTGGGTACCGGGGAGCTGTTTTTT. Translation gives CSARKPTAAPSLGTGELFF.

This clonotype has only a few counts. The chain has TRBV7-2 and TRBJ2-5; 10 nucleotides align to TRBD1. Per germline, CDR1 SGHTA and CDR2 FQGNSA. The CDR3 sequence is 15 residues long. V lost 5 bases and J lost 4; bases outside the gene matches: 7. The CDR3 loop is CASSPHRDRGETQYF. Written as DNA, the CDR3 is TGTGCCAGCAGCCCACACCGGGACAGGGGAGAGACCCAGTACTTC.

The rearrangement joins TRBV10-3 to TRBJ2-1; D perhaps matches TRBD2 (5 bases). V was clipped by 4 bases and J by 0 bases, with 10 bases between them. There are 15 residues in the CDR3. Germline lookup yields CDR1 ENHRY and CDR2 SYGVKD. DNA of the CDR3: TGTGCCATCAGTGGCGAGCGGAGCTCCTACAATGAGCAGTTCTTC. Its translation is CAISGERSSYNEQFF.

The V and J genes are TRBV5-6 and TRBJ1-2, with TRBD1 as a possible D gene (5 bases). This CDR3 spans 14 amino acids. V lost 7 bases to trimming and J lost 3 bases, with 16 bases between them. Germline V gene lookup returns CDR1 SGHDT and CDR2 YYEEEE. In DNA, the CDR3 is TGTGCCAGCTTGTCCCAGGGACGGGACTATGGCTACACCTTC. The encoded protein is CASLSQGRDYGYTF.

Ten or more counts support this clonotype. The rearrangement links TRBV2 to TRBJ2-5, with 8 bases that match TRBD2. J was trimmed by 5 bases and V by 7 bases; bases with no gene match: 12. Germline CDR1 and CDR2: SNHLY and FYNNEI. The CDR3 covers 15 residues. The CDR3 reads CASISGTRRSETQYF. The CDR3 nucleotides are TGTGCCAGCATATCCGGGACTAGGAGGTCGGAGACCCAGTACTTC. The full variable domain, its missing parts supplied by reference TRBV2 and TRBJ2-5, is EPEVTQTPSHQVTQMGQEVILRCVPISNHLYFYWYRQILGQKVEFLVSFYNNEISEKSEIFDDQFSVERPDGSNFTLKIRSTKLEDSAMYFCASISGTRRSETQYFGPGTRLLVL.

This clonotype came up many times. The V call is TRBV7-9, the J call TRBJ2-7; D is ambiguous. Germline loops: CDR1 SEHNR, CDR2 FQNEAQ (reference sequence). The CDR3 runs 13 residues. The V gene lost 5 bases and the J gene lost 3 bases, with 11 bases spanning the gap. The CDR3 nucleotides are TGTGCCAGCAGCCCTCCCCCCGGCTACGAGCAGTACTTC. It yields the protein CASSPPPGYEQYF.

The rearrangement uses TRBV29-1 and TRBJ2-1, with TRBD2 matching 7 bases. Trimming removed 4 bases from V and 7 bases from J; junction bases left unmatched: 10. The CDR3 covers 14 residues. CDR1 and CDR2 from the germline V gene are SQVTM and ANQGSEA. For the CDR3, the DNA is TGCAGCGTTGCCGGCGGGAGTGGCTCAAATGAGCAGTTCTTC. This sequence encodes CSVAGGSGSNEQFF.

This clonotype was recorded a few times. The chain couples TRBV30 to TRBJ1-3, with unresolved D. V lost 2 bases, J lost 6 bases, and 5 bases lay in between. The CDR3 is made up of 11 amino acids. The germline CDR1 and CDR2 sequences are GTSNPN and SVGIG (reference sequence). CDR3 sequence (DNA): TGTGCCTGGAGTCGAACAAACACCATATATTTT. As protein: CAWSRTNTIYF.

This clonotype occurred many times. CDR3 sequence: CSVAFGPSETQYF. The CDR3 coding sequence is TGCAGCGTTGCGTTCGGTCCATCAGAGACCCAGTACTTC. The chain has TRBV29-1 and TRBJ2-5, with D unresolved. The CDR3 runs 13 residues. Between the trimmed V and J ends, which lost 4 bases and 4 bases, there was a span of 13 bases. Looked up from germline, CDR1 is SQVTM and CDR2 is ANQGSEA.

A few counts support this clonotype. The chain joins TRBV12-3 or TRBV12-4 to TRBJ1-1; 7 bases line up with TRBD1. This CDR3 has 13 residues. With 6 bases clipped from V and 5 bases from J, the junction kept 6 bases outside the gene matches. DNA of the CDR3: TGTGCCAGCAGACTGAACAGGGGAACTGAAGCTTTCTTT. It specifies CASRLNRGTEAFF.

This clonotype came up many times. This chain joins TRBV4-1 and TRBJ2-2; 8 bases are a match to TRBD2. J was trimmed by 3 bases and V by 1 base; bases with no gene match: 4. Germline V gene lookup returns CDR1 MGHRA and CDR2 YSYEKL. The CDR3 loop spans 16 amino acids. The CDR3 DNA sequence: TGCGCCAGCAGCCAAGCGGCGGGGGGCTACACCGGGGAGCTGTTTTTT. Its translation is CASSQAAGGYTGELFF.

This clonotype was found many times. The chain uses TRBV20-1 and TRBJ2-7; TRBD2 agrees at 11 bases. V trimming: 6 bases; J trimming: 4 bases; junction bases outside the gene matches: 8. Germline-derived CDR1 and CDR2 are DFQATT and SNEGSKA (reference sequence). CDR3 size: 14 residues. As DNA, the CDR3 is TGCAGTGCAAGTCTAGCGGGAGGAAATTACGAGCAGTACTTC. It is translated as CSASLAGGNYEQYF.

This clonotype came up a few times. The chain recombines TRBV20-1 with TRBJ2-4; 10 nucleotides align to TRBD2. Germline assignment: CDR1 DFQATT and CDR2 SNEGSKA (reference sequence). The CDR3 is 15 amino acids. V gave up 3 bases and J gave up 0 bases; unmatched junction bases: 2. CDR3 amino acids: CSASTSGIAKNIQYF. The CDR3 DNA reads as TGCAGTGCTAGTACTAGCGGGATAGCCAAAAACATTCAGTACTTC.

The chain carries TRBV29-1 and TRBJ2-1; D possibly matches TRBD1 or TRBD2 (5 bases each). Germline CDR1 reads SQVTM; CDR2 reads ANQGSEA. This CDR3 has 12 residues. V lost 7 bases to trimming and J lost 8 bases, with 15 bases between them. The CDR3 reads CSGGDGVDEQFF. In DNA, the CDR3 is TGCAGCGGGGGCGACGGGGTTGATGAGCAGTTCTTC.

This clonotype was seen repeatedly, ten times or more. This chain connects TRBV11-3 to TRBJ2-7, with D perhaps given as TRBD1 or TRBD2 (5 bases each). Per germline, CDR1 SGHNT and CDR2 YENEEA. V lost 5 bases and J lost 0, with 23 bases in between. The CDR3 has 18 amino acids. The CDR3 DNA sequence: TGTGCCAGCAGCATAAGGGGAGCGGAATTTAAAAGCTCCTACGAGCAGTACTTC. Amino acid sequence: CASSIRGAEFKSSYEQYF.

This clonotype was seen a few times. The genes are TRBV10-3 and TRBJ2-7, with TRBD2 identical over 9 bases. This CDR3 spans 14 amino acids. J gave up 3 bases and V 2 bases, and 2 bases lay outside the gene matches. The germline CDR1 and CDR2 sequences are ENHRY and SYGVKD. In DNA form, the CDR3 reads TGTGCCATCAGTGAGGGACTAGCGTTCTACGAGCAGTACTTC. Its translation is CAISEGLAFYEQYF.